This T cell receptor beta chain appears in the sequencing data of a study of T cells expressing NK-cell markers. Reprocessing the 5' RACE reads, TCRdb reports a single entry for every CDR3 protein and omits DNA. Its listing shows almost 450,000 distinct CDR3 sequences. Material: blood T cells: a sorted CD56 or NKG2C T cell subset, CD4+ or CD8+ T cells, or bulk PBMC T cells (not recorded which). This sequence originates from a woman between 18 and 69 years old in good health.

The CDR3 here is CSAPDRQDDFNSPLHF. The gene calls are TRBV20-1 and TRBJ1-6; absent DNA, TCRdb's TRBD1 call cannot be checked. This CDR3 spans 16 amino acids. Per the germline V gene, CDR1 is DFQATT and CDR2 is SNEGSKA (reference sequence).